This record covers a single T cell receptor (beta chain). The antigen remains undetermined. The study ran its PCR with 60 Vbeta and 13 Jbeta primers. Profiling relied on immunoSEQ multiplex PCR, and the TCRdb table lists in-frame clones only, not all of them. The table counts under 200,000 clones; around 6% lies in the top ten. This record belongs to a study of cytomegalovirus exposure and HLA in healthy donors. Overall study: Some 85 million unique TCRs, all from HLA-typed donors, were included in an early release of the data. Of the donors genotyped, approximately 400 in all, 65% to 90% fell in the Caucasian-associated ancestry cluster. Study-wide results and caveats: Sequencing artifact likely explains a cluster of highly shared sequence variants.

The receptor's source is a young man in good health and CMV-seronegative. The sample taken for sequencing was PBMCs.

The CDR3 nucleotides are TGTGCCAGCAGGGCCGGGACAGGGTACTCAAACACTGAAGCTTTCTTT. Protein: CASRAGTGYSNTEAFF. V is TRBV7-9 and J is TRBJ1-1, with 9 bases identical to TRBD1. The V gene's germline CDR1 is SEHNR and CDR2 FQNEAQ (reference sequence). The CDR3 spans 16 residues. Trimming cost V 6 bases and J 2 bases; bases outside gene matches: 10.